This TCR beta chain was found in a study of blood T cell repertoires in COVID-19. Study as a whole: The United States, Italy and Spain provided the acute and convalescent COVID-19 samples. PBMCs, B-cell-depleted T cells, or T cells were the source of the cDNA or gDNA that made up the material.

V shed 6 bases, J shed 0 bases, and the junction held 13 bases outside the gene matches. This CDR3 comprises 17 residues. Under the authors' procedure: Amplifying reference gene primers gave estimates of nucleated cell counts. Sequenced by immunoSEQ multiplex PCR; TCRdb stores in-frame clones only, minus some. D and trimming come from the DNA, and the V and J calls and clone size come from that table. The profile shows about 230,000 clones, roughly 82% of them singletons. This clone was observed a few times. The TCR comes from a man aged 35 to 55 who had recovered from COVID-19. What was sequenced was peripheral blood. The genes are TRBV23-1 and TRBJ1-1; TRBD1 matches at 7 bases. TRBV23-1 is flagged as an ORF with uncertain function. Here the CDR3 DNA reads TGCGCCAGCAGCCCTTCGGGGGACAGTCGTTTGAACACTGAAGCTTTCTTT. As protein: CASSPSGDSRLNTEAFF.